A selection of T cell receptor beta chains follows, all from one sample in a study of beta chain features in type 1 diabetes. Generated by immunoSEQ multiplex PCR, the TCRdb table keeps only in-frame clones and is missing some. The sample comprises hundreds of thousands of clones, 15% to 19% of which are singletons, and about 0.093% rests with the top ten. Sequencing was performed on naive CD4+ T cells from blood. The receptors come from a man aged 18 to 29 in good health. Both conserved end residues are part of each CDR3. D genes are given only for firm matches. Only some rows state a clone size, as once, few, many or a class for expanded clones.

few	TRBJ1-6	TRBV30	.	TGTGCCTGGAGTGTGGGAGGGAGGAATTCACCCCTCCACTTT	CAWSVGGRNSPLHF
.	TRBJ1-6	TRBV15	.	TGTGCCACCAGCAGGGGCCAGGGCATTCATAATTCACCCCTCCACTTT	CATSRGQGIHNSPLHF
few	TRBJ1-3	TRBV5-1	TRBD1	TGCGCCAGCAGCTCCCCGGACAGGGCGCGTAACACCATATATTTT	CASSSPDRARNTIYF
.	TRBJ2-1	TRBV9	TRBD1	TGTGCCAGCAGCCCTAGAGAGGCAGGGGGAAGGAATGAGCAGTTCTTC	CASSPREAGGRNEQFF
.	TRBJ1-2	TRBV10-3	TRBD1	TGTGCCATCAGTGAGTCAAGACAGGGGGCGAATGGCTACACCTTC	CAISESRQGANGYTF
.	TRBJ1-2	TRBV9	TRBD1	TGTGCCAGCAGCGATGGGACAGGGGGGTATGTCTATGGCTACACCTTC	CASSDGTGGYVYGYTF
few	TRBJ1-1	TRBV4-1	.	TGCGCCAGCAGCCAACAGGGTTACACTGAAGCTTTCTTT	CASSQQGYTEAFF
few	TRBJ2-1	TRBV28	TRBD2	TGTGCCAGCAGTACCGGACTAGCGGGAGGGGCGGTCCTCAATGAGCAGTTCTTC	CASSTGLAGGAVLNEQFF
.	TRBJ2-1	TRBV28	.	TGTGCCAGCAGTTTAGGGACGATTGTGCAGTTCTTC	CASSLGTIVQFF
few	TRBJ2-3	TRBV28	TRBD2	TGTGCCAGCAGGTCCCCCACTAGCGGGAACACAGATACGCAGTATTTT	CASRSPTSGNTDTQYF
.	TRBJ2-1	TRBV28	TRBD2	TGTGCCAGCAGTTTGTCGAAGCGGGAGAGATCCAATGAGCAGTTCTTC	CASSLSKRERSNEQFF
.	TRBJ1-6	TRBV7-9	.	TGTGCCAGCAGCCGACAGTTGAGCTCCTATAATTCACCCCTCCACTTT	CASSRQLSSYNSPLHF
.	TRBJ1-1	TRBV9	.	TGTGCCAGCAGCGTAGATATCGGGACCCCAGACCGGACTGAAGCTTTCTTT	CASSVDIGTPDRTEAFF
few	TRBJ1-2	TRBV30	.	TGTGCCTGGAGTGGCCAGGGCTATGGCTACACCTTC	CAWSGQGYGYTF
.	TRBJ2-4	TRBV25-1	TRBD2	TGTGCCAGCAGTGAATATGCGGGACTAGCGGTAGCCAAAAACATTCAGTACTTC	CASSEYAGLAVAKNIQYF
.	TRBJ2-3	TRBV14	.	TGTGCCAGCAGCCAACCGTCAGGGCCAGATACGCAGTATTTT	CASSQPSGPDTQYF
few	TRBJ2-2	TRBV7-3	.	TGTGCCAGCAGCTCTGGCGACACCGGGGAGCTGTTTTTT	CASSSGDTGELFF
.	TRBJ2-2	TRBV27	.	TGTGCCAGCAGTTCCAGGGGGGTTTTCTTATTCAGCGGGGAGCTGTTTTTT	CASSSRGVFLFSGELFF
few	TRBJ2-6	TRBV28	.	TGTGCCAGCACGCCAGGGAGCTCTGGGGCCAACGTCCTGACTTTC	CASTPGSSGANVLTF
many	TRBJ2-7	TRBV10-3	.	TGTGCCATCAGTGTCGTGGGCGAGCAGTACTTC	CAISVVGEQYF
few	TRBJ2-1	TRBV2	TRBD1	TGTGCCAGCAGTCCGGGACAGGGGGCCGGCAATGAGCAGTTCTTC	CASSPGQGAGNEQFF
few	TRBJ2-7	TRBV23-1	.	TGCGCCAGCAGTCAATCGAACCGCACCTACGAGCAGTACTTC	CASSQSNRTYEQYF
few	TRBJ1-2	TRBV4-1	TRBD1	TGCGCCAGCAGCCAAGTAGGGACAGGGAGATCTTATGGCTACACCTTC	CASSQVGTGRSYGYTF
.	TRBJ2-7	TRBV14	.	TGTGCCAGCAGCCAATACCAAGGCGGGATTGAACTCTACGAGCAGTACTTC	CASSQYQGGIELYEQYF
few	TRBJ1-2	TRBV5-4	.	TGTGCCAGCAGCTTGGAGAGGGGCTCGGTCTATGGCTACACCTTC	CASSLERGSVYGYTF